These 13 T cell receptor beta chains originate from one sample sequenced in a study of molecular identifiers for immune sequencing clone quantification. TCRdb independently ran MiXCR on the PCR reads; one entry per CDR3 protein. There are around 460,000 distinct CDR3 sequences in the sample; about a quarter occur only once, and 0.7% to 0.9% lies in the top ten. Sequencing was done on a sample of naive CD8+ T cells from blood, with Jurkat cell RNA spiked in. Subset of the sample: FACS-sorted CD8+CD4-CCR7+CD45RA+ naive T cells. These receptors were collected from a human donor in good health. Some libraries in this study had Jurkat cell RNA spiked in.

This clonotype occurred many times. This rearrangement joins TRBV28 to TRBJ2-5; TRBD2 matches 7 bases. The CDR3 sequence is 16 residues long. J was trimmed by 2 bases and V by 7 bases; bases with no gene match: 13. CDR1 MDHEN and CDR2 SYDVKM come from the germline V gene. The CDR3 DNA sequence: TGTGCCAGCAAACATCCCCGGGGGAGGGATCAAGAGACCCAGTACTTC. Translated: CASKHPRGRDQETQYF. The entire variable domain, with the rest obtained from reference TRBV28 and TRBJ2-5, is as follows: DVKVTQSSRYLVKRTGEKVFLECVQDMDHENMFWYRQDPGLGLRLIYFSYDVKMKEKGDIPEGYSVSREKKERFSLILESASTNQTSMYLCASKHPRGRDQETQYFGPGTRLLVL.

This clonotype was seen repeatedly, ten times or more. This chain joins TRBV7-2 and TRBJ2-1, with TRBD2 matching 14 bases. The CDR3 runs to 17 residues. V trimming: 5 bases; J trimming: 5 bases; junction bases outside the gene matches: 8. Germline V gives CDR1 SGHTA, CDR2 FQGNSA. The CDR3 spells CASSKGLAGGLNNEQFF. The CDR3, as DNA: TGTGCCAGCAGCAAAGGACTAGCGGGAGGTTTAAACAATGAGCAGTTCTTC. Using reference TRBV7-2 and TRBJ2-1 for the parts outside the CDR3, the full variable domain is GAGVSQSPSNKVTEKGKDVELRCDPISGHTALYWYRQSLGQGLEFLIYFQGNSAPDKSGLPSDRFSAERTGGSVSTLTIQRTQQEDSAVYLCASSKGLAGGLNNEQFFGPGTRLTVL.

In this sample, this clonotype turned up a few times. The gene calls are TRBV7-9 and TRBJ1-1; 8 nucleotides align to TRBD1. The CDR3 is 16 amino acids. V shed 2 bases and J 1 base; nucleotides not matched to a gene: 6. Germline V gives CDR1 SEHNR, CDR2 FQNEAQ (reference sequence). The CDR3 spells CASSLSGTGKNTEAFF. CDR3 coding DNA: TGTGCCAGCAGCTTAAGTGGGACAGGAAAGAACACTGAAGCTTTCTTT.

In its sample, this clonotype was seen many times. The chain combines TRBV6-5 with TRBJ1-1; no reliable D call. The CDR3 contains 13 residues. V lost 5 bases and J lost 4, with 11 bases in between. Germline assignment: CDR1 MNHEY and CDR2 SVGAGI. The DNA of the CDR3 is TGTGCCAGCAGTCCCCCGCGGTCCACTGAAGCTTTCTTT. The encoded protein is CASSPPRSTEAFF.

This chain joins TRBV20-1 and TRBJ2-3; D may match TRBD1 or TRBD2 (5 bases each). V lost 2 bases, J lost 0 bases, and 15 bases lay in between. This CDR3 is 16 amino acids long. Germline lookup yields CDR1 DFQATT and CDR2 SNEGSKA (reference sequence). CDR3 in amino acids: CSARIGASPSTDTQYF. In nucleotides, the CDR3 is TGCAGTGCTAGAATCGGGGCGTCTCCTAGCACAGATACGCAGTATTTT.

This chain joins TRBV3-1 and TRBJ2-5; D gene ambiguous. With 4 bases removed from V and 0 bases from J, the gap between germline ends came to 12 bases. Germline V gene lookup returns CDR1 LGHDT and CDR2 YNNKEL (reference sequence). This CDR3 is 15 amino acids long. DNA for the CDR3: TGTGCCAGCAGCCCGCCAGGCTTCAACCAAGAGACCCAGTACTTC. It codes for CASSPPGFNQETQYF.

The CDR3 DNA reads TGTGCCAGCAGCCAAGTCTCGGCAGGGTTACCCACAGATACGCAGTATTTT. This sequence encodes CASSQVSAGLPTDTQYF. The V gene is TRBV3-1, the J gene TRBJ2-3, with D possibly TRBD1 on 5 matching bases. Germline assignment: CDR1 LGHDT and CDR2 YNNKEL (reference sequence). Trimming shortened V by 1 base and J by 2 bases, and 16 bases separated the two germline ends. The CDR3 totals 17 residues.

The chain uses TRBV7-9 and TRBJ2-1; 7 nucleotides line up with TRBD1. CDR1 and CDR2 (germline): SEHNR, FQNEAQ (reference sequence). The CDR3 has 15 amino acids. After removal of 1 base from V and 5 bases from J, the junction contained 5 bases not matched to a gene. CDR3 sequence: CASSLGPGTDNEQFF. In DNA form, the CDR3 reads TGTGCCAGCAGCTTAGGGCCCGGGACAGACAATGAGCAGTTCTTC.

Many counts were recorded for this clonotype. This chain uses TRBV6-6 with TRBJ1-2, with D perhaps matching TRBD1 (6 bases). Germline CDR1 is MNHNY and CDR2 is SVGAGI (reference sequence). The CDR3 contains 14 residues. The V gene lost 5 bases and the J gene lost 0 bases, with 10 bases spanning the gap. The CDR3: CASSRDIANYGYTF. The CDR3 DNA reads as TGTGCCAGCAGTAGGGACATCGCTAACTATGGCTACACCTTC.

This chain connects TRBV21-1 to TRBJ2-7; the tabulated D call, TRBD2, remains unverified against the DNA. TRBV21-1 is a documented pseudogene. This CDR3 has 15 residues. The CDR3 loop reads CAGSTEGPYSYEQYF. CDR3 coding DNA: TGTGCCGGCAGTACCGAGGGGCCTTACTCCTACGAGCAGTACTTC.

This clonotype was seen a handful of times. The chain employs TRBV9 and TRBJ2-7; D is unresolved. V was shortened by 0 bases and J by 6 bases, with 10 bases between the two germline ends. Per the germline V gene, CDR1 is SGDLS and CDR2 is YYNGEE. The CDR3 runs 13 residues. CDR3 loop: CASSVDTALEQYF. CDR3 DNA sequence: TGTGCCAGCAGCGTAGACACTGCTCTCGAGCAGTACTTC.

Comments on this clonotype: At one end, the junction sequence differs from germline, possibly due to a read error. The V gene is TRBV10-3, the J gene TRBJ2-1, with 11 bases that match TRBD2. Looked up from germline, CDR1 is ENHRY and CDR2 is SYGVKD. The CDR3 is 16 residues long. Written as DNA, the CDR3 is TGTGCCATCAGTGCCATGACTAGCGGGGAGAGCAATGAGCAGTTGTTC. It specifies CAISAMTSGESNEQLF.

This clonotype was observed many times. The chain uses TRBV12-3 or TRBV12-4 and TRBJ2-5, with 7 bases that match TRBD2. V was clipped by 6 bases and J by 8 bases; unmatched bases: 12. This CDR3 has 14 residues. The CDR3 sequence is CASRGASGGATQYF. The CDR3 nucleotides are TGTGCCAGCAGGGGAGCGTCGGGGGGTGCAACCCAGTACTTC.